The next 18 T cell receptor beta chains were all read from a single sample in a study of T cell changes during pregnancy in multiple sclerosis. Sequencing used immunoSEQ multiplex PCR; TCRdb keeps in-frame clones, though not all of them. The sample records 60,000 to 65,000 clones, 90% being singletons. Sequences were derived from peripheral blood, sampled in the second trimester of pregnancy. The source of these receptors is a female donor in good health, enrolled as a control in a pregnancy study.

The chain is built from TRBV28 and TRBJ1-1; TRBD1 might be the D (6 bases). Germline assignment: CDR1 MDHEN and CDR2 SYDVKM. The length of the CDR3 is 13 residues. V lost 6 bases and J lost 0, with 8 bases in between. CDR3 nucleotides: TGTGCCAGCAGGAGGGACATGAACACTGAAGCTTTCTTT. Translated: CASRRDMNTEAFF.

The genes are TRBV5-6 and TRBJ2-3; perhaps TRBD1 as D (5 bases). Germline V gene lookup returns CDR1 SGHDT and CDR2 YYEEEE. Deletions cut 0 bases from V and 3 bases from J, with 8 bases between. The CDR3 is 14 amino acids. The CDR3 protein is CASSLGGRTDTQYF. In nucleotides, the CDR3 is TGTGCCAGCAGCTTGGGGGGCCGGACAGATACGCAGTATTTT.

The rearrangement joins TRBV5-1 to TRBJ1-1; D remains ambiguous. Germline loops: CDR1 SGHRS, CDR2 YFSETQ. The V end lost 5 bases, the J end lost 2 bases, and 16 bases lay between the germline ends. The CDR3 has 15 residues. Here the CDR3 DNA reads TGCGCCAGCAGTCGAGACGCGGTCAGAAACACTGAAGCTTTCTTT. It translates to CASSRDAVRNTEAFF.

CDR3 sequence: CASSATGTSGRAGGDEQFF. In nucleotides, the CDR3 is TGTGCCAGCAGCGCGACCGGGACTAGCGGGAGGGCCGGGGGGGATGAGCAGTTCTTC. V gene TRBV9 combines with J gene TRBJ2-1; 16 nucleotides agree with TRBD2. Germline trimming cut 3 bases from V and 8 bases from J; bases unmatched to any gene: 14. Germline assignment: CDR1 SGDLS and CDR2 YYNGEE. This CDR3 is 19 amino acids long.

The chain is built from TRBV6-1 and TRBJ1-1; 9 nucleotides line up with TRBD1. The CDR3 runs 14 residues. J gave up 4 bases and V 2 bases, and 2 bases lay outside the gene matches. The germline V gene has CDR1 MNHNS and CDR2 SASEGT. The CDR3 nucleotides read TGTGCCAGCAGTGAAACGGACAGGGGCACTGAAGCTTTCTTT. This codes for CASSETDRGTEAFF.

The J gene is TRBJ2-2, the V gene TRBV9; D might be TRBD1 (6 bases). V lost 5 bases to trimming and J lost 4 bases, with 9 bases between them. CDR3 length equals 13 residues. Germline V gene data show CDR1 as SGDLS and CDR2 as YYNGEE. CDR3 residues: CASSHRVTGELFF. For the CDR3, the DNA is TGTGCCAGCAGTCACAGGGTCACCGGGGAGCTGTTTTTT.

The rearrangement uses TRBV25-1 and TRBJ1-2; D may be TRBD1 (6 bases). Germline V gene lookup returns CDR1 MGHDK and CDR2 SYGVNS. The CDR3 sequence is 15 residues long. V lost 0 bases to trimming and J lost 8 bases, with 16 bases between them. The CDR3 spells CASSEYGRGAEGYTF. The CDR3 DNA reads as TGTGCCAGCAGTGAATATGGCAGGGGAGCAGAAGGCTACACCTTC.

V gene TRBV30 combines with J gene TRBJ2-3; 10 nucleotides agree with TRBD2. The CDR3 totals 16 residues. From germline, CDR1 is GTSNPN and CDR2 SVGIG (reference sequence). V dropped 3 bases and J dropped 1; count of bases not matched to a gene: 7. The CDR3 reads CAWRVKRGGGTDTQYF. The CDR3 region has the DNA TGTGCCTGGAGGGTAAAGCGGGGGGGCGGCACAGATACGCAGTATTTT.

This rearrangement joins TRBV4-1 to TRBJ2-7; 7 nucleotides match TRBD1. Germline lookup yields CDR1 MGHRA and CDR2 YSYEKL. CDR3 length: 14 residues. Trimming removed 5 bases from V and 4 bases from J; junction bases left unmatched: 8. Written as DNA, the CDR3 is TGCGCCAGCAGCAGCACCGGGACAGCTTACGAGCAGTACTTC. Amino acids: CASSSTGTAYEQYF.

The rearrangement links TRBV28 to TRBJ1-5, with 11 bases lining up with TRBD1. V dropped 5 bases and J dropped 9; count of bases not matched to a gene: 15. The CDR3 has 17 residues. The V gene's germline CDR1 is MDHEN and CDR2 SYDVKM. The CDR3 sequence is CASSPGPGQGEDRPQHF. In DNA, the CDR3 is TGTGCCAGCAGTCCGGGACCGGGACAGGGGGAGGATAGGCCCCAGCATTTT.

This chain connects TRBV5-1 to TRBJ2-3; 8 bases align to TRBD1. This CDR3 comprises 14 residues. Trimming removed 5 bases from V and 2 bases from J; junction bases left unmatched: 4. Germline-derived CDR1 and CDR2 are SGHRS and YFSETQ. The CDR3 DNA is TGCGCCAGCAGGGCGGGACAGGCCACAGATACGCAGTATTTT. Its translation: CASRAGQATDTQYF.

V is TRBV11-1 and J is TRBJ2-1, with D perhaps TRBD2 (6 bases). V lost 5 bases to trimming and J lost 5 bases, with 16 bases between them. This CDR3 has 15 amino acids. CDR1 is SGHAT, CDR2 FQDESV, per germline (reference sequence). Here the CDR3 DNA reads TGTGCCAGCAGCCGAGGTGCTAGCGTAAACAATGAGCAGTTCTTC. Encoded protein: CASSRGASVNNEQFF.

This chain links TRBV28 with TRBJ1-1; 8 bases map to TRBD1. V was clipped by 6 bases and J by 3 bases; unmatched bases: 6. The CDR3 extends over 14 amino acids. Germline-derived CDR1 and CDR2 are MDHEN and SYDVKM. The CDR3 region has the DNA TGTGCCAGCAGCCTTGGACAGGGAGACACTGAAGCTTTCTTT. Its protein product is CASSLGQGDTEAFF. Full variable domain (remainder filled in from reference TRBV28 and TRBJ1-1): DVKVTQSSRYLVKRTGEKVFLECVQDMDHENMFWYRQDPGLGLRLIYFSYDVKMKEKGDIPEGYSVSREKKERFSLILESASTNQTSMYLCASSLGQGDTEAFFGQGTRLTVV.

The CDR3 coding sequence is TGCGCCAGCAGCCAAGAGGACAGGGATGACGGGGAGCTGTTTTTT. Its translation: CASSQEDRDDGELFF. This chain joins TRBV4-1 and TRBJ2-2; 8 bases line up with TRBD1. Germline CDR1 MGHRA, CDR2 YSYEKL. After removal of 0 bases from V and 7 bases from J, the junction contained 4 bases not matched to a gene. This CDR3 region has 15 residues.

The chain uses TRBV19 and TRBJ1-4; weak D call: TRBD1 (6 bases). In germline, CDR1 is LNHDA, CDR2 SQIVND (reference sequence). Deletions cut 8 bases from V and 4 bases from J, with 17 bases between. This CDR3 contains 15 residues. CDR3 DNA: TGTGCCAGTGAATGGGGCACAGGGCATAATGAAAAACTGTTTTTT. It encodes CASEWGTGHNEKLFF. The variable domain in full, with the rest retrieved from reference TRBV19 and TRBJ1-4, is DGGITQSPKYLFRKEGQNVTLSCEQNLNHDAMYWYRQDPGQGLRLIYYSQIVNDFQKGDIAEGYSVSREKKESFPLTVTSAQKNPTAFYLCASEWGTGHNEKLFFGSGTQLSVL.

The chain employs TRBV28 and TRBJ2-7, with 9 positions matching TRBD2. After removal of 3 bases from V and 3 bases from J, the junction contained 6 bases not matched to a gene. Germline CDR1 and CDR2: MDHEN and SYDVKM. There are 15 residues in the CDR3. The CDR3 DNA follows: TGTGCCAGCAGTTTTGGGCTAGCGGGGAACTACGAGCAGTACTTC. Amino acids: CASSFGLAGNYEQYF.

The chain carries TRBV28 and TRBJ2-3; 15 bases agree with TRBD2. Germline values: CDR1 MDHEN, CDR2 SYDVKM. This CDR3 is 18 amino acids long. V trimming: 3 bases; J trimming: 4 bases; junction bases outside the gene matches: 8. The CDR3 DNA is TGTGCCAGCAGTTTGCTTCCGGGACTAGCGGGGGGAGCAGATACGCAGTATTTT. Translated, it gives CASSLLPGLAGGADTQYF.

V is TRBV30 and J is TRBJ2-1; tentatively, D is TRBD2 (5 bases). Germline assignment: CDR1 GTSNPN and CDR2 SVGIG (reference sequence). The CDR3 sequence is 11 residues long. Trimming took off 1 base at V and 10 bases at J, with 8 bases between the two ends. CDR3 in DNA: TGTGCCTGGAGTGAACGCGGGGAGCAGTTCTTC. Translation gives CAWSERGEQFF.